A single sample is the source of the 30 T cell receptor beta chains below, sequenced in a study of cytomegalovirus exposure and HLA in healthy donors. The PCR employed 60 Vbeta primers together with 13 Jbeta primers. The protocol was immunoSEQ multiplex PCR, while the TCRdb copy is restricted to in-frame clones and leaves out a portion. The profile covers about 190,000 clones, with about three quarters appearing a single time and approximately 2.1% taken by the ten largest. Sequences were obtained from PBMCs. Source of these receptors: a woman in her thirties in good health and CMV-seropositive.

The chain recombines TRBV19 with TRBJ2-4; 7 bases are shared with TRBD1. Germline V CDR1 and CDR2: LNHDA, SQIVND (reference sequence). Germline trimming cut 4 bases from V and 7 bases from J; bases unmatched to any gene: 4. The CDR3 has 13 amino acids. In nucleotides, the CDR3 is TGTGCCAGTAGTAGCTCGACAGGGAACATTCAGTACTTC. Its translation: CASSSSTGNIQYF.

The V and J genes are TRBV7-6 and TRBJ1-4; D not resolved. V was trimmed by 2 bases and J by 0 bases, leaving 7 bases between them. The CDR3 runs to 15 residues. CDR1 and CDR2 (germline): SGHVS, FNYEAQ. For the CDR3, the DNA is TGTGCCAGCAGCTTAAACGCAGCAACTAATGAAAAACTGTTTTTT. This sequence encodes CASSLNAATNEKLFF.

This chain uses TRBV11-2 with TRBJ2-7; 10 bases agree with TRBD1. Trimming at V came to 6 bases and at J to 4 bases, leaving 6 bases not matched to a gene. The CDR3 length is 14 residues. Germline V gives CDR1 SGHAT, CDR2 FQNNGV. The CDR3 coding sequence is TGTGCCAGCAGGACAGGGGGCTCTCCATACGAGCAGTACTTC. Translation gives CASRTGGSPYEQYF.

As DNA, the CDR3 is TGTGCCAGCTCACCGACCACTACATTGGGTGGAAACATTCAGTACTTC. Translated, it gives CASSPTTTLGGNIQYF. The chain is built from TRBV18 and TRBJ2-4; no clear D. The CDR3 is 16 amino acids. V was cut by 3 bases and J by 6 bases, with 18 bases left in between. Germline lookup yields CDR1 KGHSH and CDR2 LQKENI.

The chain combines TRBV6-4 with TRBJ2-1; 10 bases line up with TRBD2. The germline CDR1 and CDR2 sequences are MRHNA and SNTAGT. The CDR3 runs 15 residues. V dropped 5 bases and J dropped 4; count of bases not matched to a gene: 5. CDR3 residues: CASSSTSGRYNEQFF. CDR3 DNA: TGTGCCAGCAGTTCGACTAGCGGGCGGTACAATGAGCAGTTCTTC.

The V gene is TRBV29-1, the J gene TRBJ2-1; TRBD1 matches at 9 bases. V lost 7 bases and J lost 9; bases outside the gene matches: 19. The germline V gene has CDR1 SQVTM and CDR2 ANQGSEA. This CDR3 comprises 16 residues. The CDR3 bases are TGCAGCGGGACTCTGTCGGGGACAGGGAGATTTACTGAGCAGTTCTTC. The encoded protein is CSGTLSGTGRFTEQFF.

V gene TRBV30 combines with J gene TRBJ2-3; the match to TRBD2 covers 10 bases. Trimming took 5 bases from V and 2 from J; bases not matched to a gene: 7. This CDR3 is 15 amino acids long. Germline V gives CDR1 GTSNPN, CDR2 SVGIG (reference sequence). This CDR3 reads CAWGYSGGITDTQYF. The CDR3, as DNA: TGTGCCTGGGGATATAGCGGGGGGATCACAGATACGCAGTATTTT.

CDR3 loop: CASSQEPHSTQYF. The CDR3 nucleotides are TGCGCCAGCAGCCAAGAACCCCACAGTACCCAGTACTTC. This chain joins TRBV4-3 and TRBJ2-5; D is uncertain. The CDR3 is 13 amino acids. V was pared by 0 bases and J by 8 bases, with 10 bases between. Germline assignment: CDR1 LGHNA and CDR2 YSLEER.

J is TRBJ1-4 and V is TRBV5-5; 11 positions agree with TRBD1. The CDR3 totals 16 residues. Looked up from germline, CDR1 is SGHKS and CDR2 is YYEKEE (reference sequence). J lost 5 bases, V lost 4 bases, and 7 bases had no gene match. This CDR3 is CASSADRGQGNEKLFF. In DNA, the CDR3 is TGTGCCAGCAGCGCGGACAGGGGGCAAGGGAATGAAAAACTGTTTTTT.

The chain carries TRBV6-1 and TRBJ2-7, with TRBD2 identical over 12 bases. Germline lookup yields CDR1 MNHNS and CDR2 SASEGT. V gave up 7 bases and J gave up 0 bases; unmatched junction bases: 4. CDR3 length: 15 residues. CDR3 nucleotide sequence: TGTGCCAGCACCGGACTAGCGGGAACCTCCTACGAGCAGTACTTC. Its protein is CASTGLAGTSYEQYF.

The chain couples TRBV14 to TRBJ1-3; D not certain. The length of the CDR3 is 13 residues. V lost 1 base to trimming and J lost 9 bases, with 10 bases between them. CDR1 and CDR2 (germline): SGHDN, FVKESK. The CDR3, as DNA: TGTGCCAGCAGCCAAGTAGGAGGCAGCACCATATATTTT. Amino acid sequence: CASSQVGGSTIYF.

The chain is built from TRBV6-5 and TRBJ2-1; D gene unclear. V shed 5 bases and J shed 6 bases, with 14 bases lying between them. The CDR3 runs to 14 residues. From germline, CDR1 is MNHEY and CDR2 SVGAGI. CDR3 loop: CASSTPRNFNEQFF. The CDR3 DNA sequence: TGTGCCAGCAGTACGCCTAGAAATTTCAATGAGCAGTTCTTC.

The J gene is TRBJ2-2, the V gene TRBV27; 7 nucleotides line up with TRBD1. Germline values: CDR1 MNHEY, CDR2 SMNVEV (reference sequence). This CDR3 is built from 14 residues. V shed 5 bases, J shed 6 bases, and the junction held 6 bases outside the gene matches. CDR3 residues: CASSPNRGAGELFF. As DNA, the CDR3 is TGTGCCAGCAGTCCAAACAGGGGAGCCGGGGAGCTGTTTTTT.

The CDR3 is CASSPGQDPYVEQYF. CDR3 nucleotide sequence: TGTGCCAGCTCACCTGGACAGGATCCTTACGTGGAGCAGTACTTC. This chain joins TRBV18 and TRBJ2-7; 7 nucleotides line up with TRBD1. The length of the CDR3 is 15 residues. Germline values: CDR1 KGHSH, CDR2 LQKENI. Trimming removed 3 bases from V and 7 bases from J; junction bases left unmatched: 12. The full variable domain, rest sourced from reference TRBV18 and TRBJ2-7, is NAGVMQNPRHLVRRRGQEARLRCSPMKGHSHVYWYRQLPEEGLKFMVYLQKENIIDESGMPKERFSAEFPKEGPSILRIQQVVRGDSAAYFCASSPGQDPYVEQYFGPGTRLTVT.

This sequence joins TRBV7-2 and TRBJ2-7, with D perhaps matching TRBD1 (6 bases). CDR1 and CDR2 from the germline V gene are SGHTA and FQGNSA. The CDR3 has 14 amino acids. With 4 bases removed from V and 0 bases from J, the gap between germline ends came to 10 bases. CDR3: CASSYTGSSYEQYF. The CDR3 DNA sequence: TGTGCCAGCAGCTACACAGGGAGCTCCTACGAGCAGTACTTC.

The CDR3 loop reads CASSRLSTGRNTEAFF. Here the CDR3 DNA reads TGTGCCAGTAGTCGACTCTCGACAGGGAGGAACACTGAAGCTTTCTTT. This chain joins TRBV19 and TRBJ1-1, with TRBD1 identical over 7 bases. J was trimmed by 1 base and V by 5 bases; bases with no gene match: 10. The CDR3 covers 16 residues. Germline V gene sequence: CDR1 LNHDA, CDR2 SQIVND (reference sequence).

This rearrangement joins TRBV4-1 to TRBJ2-7; D ambiguous. The CDR3 extends over 15 amino acids. Deletions cut 1 base from V and 0 bases from J, with 10 bases between. Germline V CDR1 and CDR2: MGHRA, YSYEKL. The CDR3 reads CASSQVTLSSYEQYF. CDR3 nucleotides: TGCGCCAGCAGCCAAGTGACTCTTAGCTCCTACGAGCAGTACTTC.

This clone has just one count. The CDR3 nucleotides are TGCGCCAGCAGCTTGGACAGCCCTAATCAGCCCCAGCATTTT. Its protein product is CASSLDSPNQPQHF. The rearrangement joins TRBV5-1 to TRBJ1-5; D call uncertain. CDR3 length: 14 residues. V shed 0 bases and J shed 4 bases, with 8 bases lying between them. Germline lookup yields CDR1 SGHRS and CDR2 YFSETQ.

The chain joins TRBV6-5 to TRBJ2-4; D is perhaps TRBD2 (6 bases). The CDR3 length is 16 residues. Germline V gene lookup returns CDR1 MNHEY and CDR2 SVGAGI. Trimming removed 0 bases at V and 1 base at J, with 10 bases between. The CDR3: CASSYSRGLAKNIQYF. The CDR3 DNA reads TGTGCCAGCAGTTACTCCCGGGGGTTGGCCAAAAACATTCAGTACTTC.

The chain combines TRBV27 with TRBJ2-4, with 8 bases matching TRBD1. Germline V gene data show CDR1 as MNHEY and CDR2 as SMNVEV (reference sequence). The CDR3 has 13 amino acids. Trimming at V came to 5 bases and at J to 4 bases, leaving 1 base not matched to a gene. The CDR3 region has the DNA TGTGCCAGCAGTCGACAGGGGAAAAACATTCAGTACTTC. The encoded protein is CASSRQGKNIQYF.

The V gene is TRBV5-6, the J gene TRBJ1-2; the match to TRBD1 covers 9 bases. Germline CDR1 is SGHDT and CDR2 is YYEEEE. This CDR3 comprises 14 residues. V lost 1 base and J lost 8; bases outside the gene matches: 6. CDR3 sequence reads: CASSLRQGGEGYTF. The CDR3 DNA reads TGTGCCAGCAGCTTGAGACAGGGGGGGGAAGGCTACACCTTC.

This chain connects TRBV27 to TRBJ2-1; D perhaps matches TRBD2 (6 bases). The germline V and J ends were trimmed by 4 bases and 10 bases, with 20 bases remaining between them. The CDR3 runs to 15 residues. CDR1 is MNHEY and CDR2 is SMNVEV in the germline V gene (reference sequence). CDR3 in amino acids: CASSSLGTVSREQFF. In DNA form, the CDR3 reads TGTGCCAGCAGTTCTCTCGGGACTGTATCCAGAGAGCAGTTCTTC.

V is TRBV30 and J is TRBJ2-5, with TRBD2 as a possible D gene (5 bases). Germline V gene data show CDR1 as GTSNPN and CDR2 as SVGIG (reference sequence). The CDR3 has 13 amino acids. Trimming cost V 1 base and J 7 bases, with 13 bases left between them. CDR3 sequence reads: CAWSDDYRGTQYF. CDR3 bases: TGTGCCTGGAGTGATGACTACCGAGGGACCCAGTACTTC.

This clone showed up just a few times. This rearrangement joins TRBV6-4 to TRBJ2-2; the match to TRBD1 covers 9 bases. CDR1 and CDR2 (germline): MRHNA, SNTAGT. CDR3 length equals 14 residues. V shed 7 bases, J shed 4 bases, and the junction held 4 bases outside the gene matches. The CDR3 bases are TGTGCCAGCAAGGGGACAGGGTCCACCGGGGAGCTGTTTTTT. Its translation: CASKGTGSTGELFF.

The chain couples TRBV28 to TRBJ2-7, with TRBD1 matching over 9 bases. The V and J ends lost 5 bases and 3 bases, in that order; junction bases with no gene match: 14. The CDR3 is 17 amino acids. In germline, CDR1 is MDHEN, CDR2 SYDVKM. The CDR3 here is CASSPPPGQGSGYEQYF. CDR3 in DNA: TGTGCCAGCAGTCCCCCCCCTGGACAGGGGTCGGGCTACGAGCAGTACTTC.

The J gene is TRBJ1-5, the V gene TRBV19; D gene unclear. From germline, CDR1 is LNHDA and CDR2 SQIVND (reference sequence). This CDR3 spans 14 amino acids. The V end was cut by 1 base, the J end by 3 bases, with 7 bases between. Written as DNA, the CDR3 is TGTGCCAGTAGTATAGCAGCGCACAATCAGCCCCAGCATTTT. Protein product: CASSIAAHNQPQHF.

As DNA, the CDR3 is TGTGCCAGCAGCAATCGGCCACGGGATGGCACAGATACGCAGTATTTT. It is translated as CASSNRPRDGTDTQYF. The rearrangement links TRBV21-1 to TRBJ2-3; no DNA check was done on the table's D call, TRBD2. TRBV21-1 corresponds to a pseudogene. CDR3 length: 16 residues.

This chain uses TRBV19 with TRBJ1-1; D gene uncertain. From germline, CDR1 is LNHDA and CDR2 SQIVND (reference sequence). CDR3 length equals 13 residues. Trimming removed 3 bases at V and 0 bases at J, with 5 bases between. The CDR3 sequence: CASSIQVNTEAFF. For the CDR3, the DNA is TGTGCCAGTAGTATTCAGGTGAACACTGAAGCTTTCTTT.

Points on this clone: The sample has other DNA sequences that encode this CDR3 too. The genes are TRBV28 and TRBJ2-3, with 12 bases identical to TRBD2. From germline, CDR1 is MDHEN and CDR2 SYDVKM. The J segment lost 3 bases and the V segment lost 0 bases, leaving 4 bases of the junction unmatched. The CDR3 is made up of 17 amino acids. This CDR3 reads CASSLWTSGSQTDTQYF. In DNA form, the CDR3 reads TGTGCCAGCAGTTTATGGACTAGCGGGAGTCAAACAGATACGCAGTATTTT.

The chain links TRBV18 to TRBJ2-1, with 7 bases aligning to TRBD2. V shed 2 bases, J shed 1 base, and the junction held 8 bases outside the gene matches. The CDR3 is 17 residues long. Germline V gene sequence: CDR1 KGHSH, CDR2 LQKENI. In DNA form, the CDR3 reads TGTGCCAGCTCACCATATAGGACTAGTGGATCCTACAATGAGCAGTTCTTC. This sequence encodes CASSPYRTSGSYNEQFF.